Described below is a single TCR beta chain sequence and its context. Its cognate antigen is unknown. TCRdb processed the RT-PCR reads anew with MiXCR; each CDR3 protein has one entry. In the table there are about 650,000 distinct CDR3 sequences, approximately 15% of which are singletons. The data derive from a study of response to subunit inactivated influenza vaccine. The study, taken as a whole, reports: Every seasonal influenza vaccination brings in few new T cells, the authors suggested.

The sequence came from a middle-aged man who received an inactivated influenza vaccine. Source: PBMCs from blood, taken 11 to 12 days after vaccination.

The CDR3 nucleotides are TGCAGTGCTAGAGTAGGGGGAACAAGCAATCAGCCCCAGCATTTT. As protein: CSARVGGTSNQPQHF. V is TRBV20-1 and J is TRBJ1-5, with TRBD1 as a possible D gene (6 bases). Germline CDR1 is DFQATT and CDR2 is SNEGSKA (reference sequence). V lost 1 base and J 1 base, leaving 11 bases between the germline ends. This CDR3 has 15 residues.